This T cell receptor beta chain was retrieved from a study of graft-versus-host responses after intestinal transplantation. Study in general: All recipients were given anti-thymocyte globulin induction, and tacrolimus and steroids were then administered for 2 to 4 years. Study conclusions and caveats: Ileal or blood samples showed some GvH clones first, and such clones were also found in recipient marrow.

Concerning this clone: The antigen is undetermined.

CDR3 size: 17 residues. Looked up from germline, CDR1 is MNHEY and CDR2 is SMNVEV (reference sequence). Germline trimming cut 1 base from V and 4 bases from J; bases unmatched to any gene: 10. Some clones are missing from TCRdb's copy, which holds only in-frame ones; the method was immunoSEQ multiplex PCR. Here the sample spans some 150,000 clones, around 90% being singletons. The V call is TRBV27, the J call TRBJ2-1, with 7 positions matching TRBD2. The source is a human donor who received an intestinal transplant. The sequencing here drew on unstimulated CD4+ T cells sorted from spleen or lymph node cells, taken before intestinal transplant. The DNA of the CDR3 is TGTGCCAGCAGTTTATTTGGGGGACTACTGAATTACAATGAGCAGTTCTTC. Its translation is CASSLFGGLLNYNEQFF.